Each of the 23 T cell receptor beta chains below was sequenced from the same sample in a study of blood T cell repertoires in COVID-19. Libraries were prepared by immunoSEQ multiplex PCR; TCRdb keeps only in-frame clonotypes and omits some of them. The sample has 100,000 or so clones, 85% to 90% seen once. Source material: peripheral blood. Receptors were obtained from a man between 60 and 70 years old with acute or convalescent COVID-19.

This chain uses TRBV7-2 with TRBJ2-1; D might be TRBD2 (7 bases). V dropped 2 bases and J dropped 9 bases, with 14 bases sitting between them. This CDR3 region has 14 residues. CDR1 SGHTA and CDR2 FQGNSA come from the germline V gene. The CDR3 spells CASSLKGGGSEQFF. CDR3 nucleotides: TGTGCCAGCAGCTTAAAGGGGGGAGGGAGTGAGCAGTTCTTC.

This chain uses TRBV19 with TRBJ2-1; D not certain. Germline assignment: CDR1 LNHDA and CDR2 SQIVND (reference sequence). Trimming removed 0 bases at V and 10 bases at J, with 16 bases between. The CDR3 is made up of 15 amino acids. CDR3 DNA sequence: TGTGCCAGTAGTATAGATGGATCGGGTGAAATCGAGCAGTTCTTC. This gives the protein CASSIDGSGEIEQFF.

The chain is built from TRBV12-3 or TRBV12-4 and TRBJ1-5; D gene uncertain. Trimming cost V 3 bases and J 9 bases, with 12 bases left between them. CDR3 length equals 13 residues. The CDR3, as DNA: TGTGCCAGCAGTTTCCCGGGAATGGGGCCCCAGCATTTT. It encodes CASSFPGMGPQHF.

The rearrangement links TRBV7-2 to TRBJ2-2; 11 bases are a match to TRBD2. Germline CDR1 and CDR2: SGHTA and FQGNSA. CDR3 length: 16 amino acids. The V gene end was trimmed by 1 base and the J gene end by 5 bases; junction bases not matched to a gene: 3. The DNA of the CDR3 is TGTGCCAGCAGCTTAGAGCTAGCGGGAGGTACCGGGGAGCTGTTTTTT. Translated, it gives CASSLELAGGTGELFF.

The chain carries TRBV18 and TRBJ1-1; D not resolved. The CDR3 is made up of 13 amino acids. Between the trimmed V and J ends, which lost 2 bases and 0 bases, there was a span of 4 bases. CDR1 is KGHSH, CDR2 LQKENI, per germline. The CDR3 DNA is TGTGCCAGCTCACCAGGAGTGAACACTGAAGCTTTCTTT. It is translated as CASSPGVNTEAFF.

The chain employs TRBV29-1 and TRBJ1-1; maybe TRBD1 (5 bases). V lost 4 bases, J lost 0 bases, and 9 bases lay in between. CDR3 size: 13 residues. The germline gives CDR1 SQVTM, CDR2 ANQGSEA. The CDR3 region has the DNA TGCAGCGTTGTAAGGGGATTGAACACTGAAGCTTTCTTT. Protein product: CSVVRGLNTEAFF.

The J gene is TRBJ2-3, the V gene TRBV19, with TRBD2 matching over 12 bases. Germline V gene lookup returns CDR1 LNHDA and CDR2 SQIVND (reference sequence). The junction had 5 bases not matched to a gene; V was cut back by 5 bases and J by 2 bases. CDR3 size: 16 residues. The CDR3 region has the DNA TGTGCCAGTAGTGTCCTAGCGGGGGGGAACACAGATACGCAGTATTTT. It is translated as CASSVLAGGNTDTQYF.

The V gene is TRBV27, the J gene TRBJ1-5; no clear D gene. V was cut by 1 base and J by 2 bases, with 9 bases left in between. From germline, CDR1 is MNHEY and CDR2 SMNVEV (reference sequence). CDR3 length: 15 amino acids. The CDR3 protein is CASSLFGTGNQPQHF. CDR3 nucleotide sequence: TGTGCCAGCAGTTTATTCGGTACGGGCAATCAGCCCCAGCATTTT.

This chain links TRBV5-3 with TRBJ2-7, with TRBD2 matching over 8 bases. TRBV5-3 is assigned to the ORF class and has an uncertain function. The junction had 13 bases not matched to a gene; V was cut back by 0 bases and J by 2 bases. The CDR3 extends over 18 amino acids. CDR3 in DNA: TGTGCCAGAAGCTTGGCGGGGCCGGGCGCGGGGGGCACCTACGAGCAGTACTTC. Its translation is CARSLAGPGAGGTYEQYF.

This chain joins TRBV19 and TRBJ1-1, with a possible D match to TRBD1 (5 bases). The CDR3 contains 14 residues. Germline loops: CDR1 LNHDA, CDR2 SQIVND (reference sequence). Trimming removed 6 bases at V and 0 bases at J, with 11 bases between. CDR3 sequence reads: CASSHRNLNTEAFF. The CDR3 DNA reads as TGTGCCAGTAGCCACAGGAATCTGAACACTGAAGCTTTCTTT.

The rearrangement links TRBV6-2 or TRBV6-3 to TRBJ2-4; 9 bases line up with TRBD1. V was clipped by 4 bases and J by 6 bases; unmatched bases: 4. Germline lookup yields CDR1 MNHEY and CDR2 SVGEGT. This CDR3 contains 14 residues. The CDR3 sequence is CASSWDRATNIQYF. Written as DNA, the CDR3 is TGTGCCAGCAGTTGGGACAGGGCAACAAACATTCAGTACTTC.

The chain recombines TRBV4-1 with TRBJ1-2, with D perhaps matching TRBD1 (6 bases). Germline CDR1 and CDR2: MGHRA and YSYEKL. This CDR3 region has 13 residues. V lost 2 bases and J lost 6, with 10 bases in between. This chain's CDR3 is CASSQRQADGYTF. The DNA for the CDR3 is TGCGCCAGCAGCCAAAGACAGGCGGATGGCTACACCTTC.

The chain couples TRBV4-1 to TRBJ1-2; D unclear. The CDR3 is made up of 14 amino acids. The V end was cut by 1 base, the J end by 8 bases, with 14 bases between. Looked up from germline, CDR1 is MGHRA and CDR2 is YSYEKL. In DNA form, the CDR3 reads TGCGCCAGCAGCCAAGGGAGCGCCTTAGGCGGCTACACCTTC. It is translated as CASSQGSALGGYTF.

This rearrangement joins TRBV19 to TRBJ1-4, with no clear D. There are 15 residues in the CDR3. Germline CDR1 is LNHDA and CDR2 is SQIVND (reference sequence). Trimming pared 8 bases from V and 7 bases from J, leaving 20 bases between. The CDR3 DNA is TGTGCCAGTGGACCTCGGGGAGGGAGTGGTGAAAAACTGTTTTTT. Its translation is CASGPRGGSGEKLFF.

The gene calls are TRBV30 and TRBJ2-2, with TRBD1 matching over 7 bases. The ends lost 6 bases at V and 6 bases at J; junction bases unmatched: 4. Per the germline V gene, CDR1 is GTSNPN and CDR2 is SVGIG (reference sequence). CDR3 length equals 12 residues. The CDR3 here is CACTQGAGELFF. For the CDR3, the DNA is TGTGCCTGTACCCAGGGGGCCGGGGAGCTGTTTTTT.

The chain combines TRBV14 with TRBJ2-7; D is possibly TRBD2 (5 bases). Trimming cost V 0 bases and J 0 bases, with 9 bases left between them. CDR3 length: 15 amino acids. CDR1 is SGHDN and CDR2 is FVKESK in the germline V gene. The CDR3 DNA reads TGTGCCAGCAGCCAAGAAGACTATAGCTCCTACGAGCAGTACTTC. This translates into CASSQEDYSSYEQYF.

This chain joins TRBV11-3 and TRBJ2-5, with a tentative D call TRBD2 (6 bases). The germline V gene encodes CDR1 SGHNT and CDR2 YENEEA. Between the trimmed V and J ends, which lost 5 bases and 2 bases, there was a span of 9 bases. The CDR3 is 13 residues long. CDR3 residues: CASSRSGQETQYF. The CDR3, as DNA: TGTGCCAGCAGCAGGAGCGGGCAAGAGACCCAGTACTTC.

The chain has TRBV10-2 and TRBJ1-3, with 8 bases identical to TRBD1. The CDR3 loop spans 15 amino acids. Germline V gene data show CDR1 as WSHSY and CDR2 as SAAADI. V lost 5 bases and J lost 2; bases outside the gene matches: 5. DNA for the CDR3: TGCGCCAGCAGTCAAGGACAGGGAACTGGAAACACCATATATTTT. This translates into CASSQGQGTGNTIYF.

This clone was seen just once. The rearrangement joins TRBV29-1 to TRBJ2-1; 9 bases line up with TRBD1. The CDR3 spans 14 residues. J was trimmed by 8 bases and V by 7 bases; bases with no gene match: 12. CDR1 and CDR2 from the germline V gene are SQVTM and ANQGSEA. The CDR3 nucleotides are TGCAGCGCGACCCGGGACAGGGATCAGGATGAGCAGTTCTTC. It encodes CSATRDRDQDEQFF.

The V gene is TRBV7-2, the J gene TRBJ2-3; 10 bases agree with TRBD1. The CDR3 is 16 amino acids. Trimming cost V 5 bases and J 6 bases; bases outside gene matches: 11. Per the germline V gene, CDR1 is SGHTA and CDR2 is FQGNSA. CDR3: CASSTTGTGARDTQYF. CDR3 coding DNA: TGTGCCAGCAGCACAACCGGGACAGGGGCAAGGGATACGCAGTATTTT.

This chain's CDR3 is CASSQVPGTGDGYTF. In nucleotides, the CDR3 is TGTGCCAGCAGCCAAGTCCCCGGGACAGGGGACGGCTACACCTTC. This rearrangement joins TRBV3-1 (or the pseudogene TRBV3-2) to TRBJ1-2; 10 bases align to TRBD1. The germline gives CDR1 LGHDT, CDR2 YNNKEL (reference sequence). The CDR3 loop spans 15 amino acids. V shed 1 base, J shed 8 bases, and the junction held 7 bases outside the gene matches.

This clone has only a few counts. The V gene is TRBV6-1, the J gene TRBJ1-6; TRBD1 aligns across 8 bases. The germline CDR1 and CDR2 sequences are MNHNS and SASEGT. The CDR3 is 17 residues long. V lost 0 bases, J lost 7 bases, and 8 bases stayed unmatched. This CDR3 reads CASSEAAAGGSNSPLHF. CDR3 nucleotides: TGTGCCAGCAGTGAAGCGGCGGCAGGGGGCTCCAATTCACCCCTCCACTTT.

The genes are TRBV2 and TRBJ2-1; a weak D match, TRBD1 (5 bases). This CDR3 has 15 amino acids. Germline-derived CDR1 and CDR2 are SNHLY and FYNNEI. V was trimmed by 3 bases and J by 9 bases, leaving 18 bases between them. The DNA for the CDR3 is TGTGCCAGCAGTGATGGGGCTGGGGTAGGTGGTGAGCAGTTCTTC. This encodes CASSDGAGVGGEQFF.